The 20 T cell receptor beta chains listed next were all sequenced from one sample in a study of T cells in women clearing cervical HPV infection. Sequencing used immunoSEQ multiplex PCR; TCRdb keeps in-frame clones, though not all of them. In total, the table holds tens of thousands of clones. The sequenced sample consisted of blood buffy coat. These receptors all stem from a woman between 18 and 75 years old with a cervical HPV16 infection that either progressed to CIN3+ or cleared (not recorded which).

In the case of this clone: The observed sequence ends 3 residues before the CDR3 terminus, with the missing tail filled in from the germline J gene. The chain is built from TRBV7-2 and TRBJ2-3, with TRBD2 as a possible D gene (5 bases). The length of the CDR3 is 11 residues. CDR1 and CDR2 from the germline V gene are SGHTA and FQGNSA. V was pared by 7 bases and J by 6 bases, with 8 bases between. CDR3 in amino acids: CASTRGDTQYF. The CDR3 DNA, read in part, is TGTGCCAGCACCCGAGGGGATACG.

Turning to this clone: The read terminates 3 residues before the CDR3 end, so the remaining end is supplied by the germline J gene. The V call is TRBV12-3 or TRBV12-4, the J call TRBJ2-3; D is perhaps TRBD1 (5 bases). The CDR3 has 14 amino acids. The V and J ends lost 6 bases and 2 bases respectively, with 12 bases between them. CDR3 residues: CASSLGHDTDTQYF. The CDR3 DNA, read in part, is TGTGCCAGCAGCCTCGGACACGACACAGATACG.

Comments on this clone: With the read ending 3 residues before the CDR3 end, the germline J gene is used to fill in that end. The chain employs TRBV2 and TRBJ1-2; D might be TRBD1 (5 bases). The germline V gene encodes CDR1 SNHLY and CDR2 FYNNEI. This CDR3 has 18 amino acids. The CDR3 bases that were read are TGTGCCAGCAGTGTTGAGCCTAGCGGGGTTCTAATAGGGGACGAC. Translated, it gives CASSVEPSGVLIGDD. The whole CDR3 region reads CASSVEPSGVLIGDDYTF.

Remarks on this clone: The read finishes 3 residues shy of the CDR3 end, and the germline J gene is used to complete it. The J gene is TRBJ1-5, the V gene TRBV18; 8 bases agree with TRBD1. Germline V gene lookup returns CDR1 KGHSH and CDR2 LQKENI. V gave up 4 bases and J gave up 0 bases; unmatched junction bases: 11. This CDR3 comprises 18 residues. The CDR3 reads CASSRSGQGSNSNQPQHF. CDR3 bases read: TGTGCCAGCTCACGCTCCGGACAGGGATCTAATAGCAATCAGCCC.

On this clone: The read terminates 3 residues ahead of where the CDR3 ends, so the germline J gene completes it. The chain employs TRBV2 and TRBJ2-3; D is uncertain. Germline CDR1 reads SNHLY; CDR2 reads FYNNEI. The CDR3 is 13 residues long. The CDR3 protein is CASSKGIVETQYF. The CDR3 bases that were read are TGTGCCAGCAGTAAGGGTATCGTGGAGACG.

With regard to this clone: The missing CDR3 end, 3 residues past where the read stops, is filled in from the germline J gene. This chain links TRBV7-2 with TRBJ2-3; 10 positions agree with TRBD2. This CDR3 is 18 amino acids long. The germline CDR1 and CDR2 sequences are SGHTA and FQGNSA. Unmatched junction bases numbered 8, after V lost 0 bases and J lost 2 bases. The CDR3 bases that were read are TGTGCCAGCAGCTTAGCGCTGGGTAGCGGGGGGCCCACAGATACG. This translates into CASSLALGSGGPTDT. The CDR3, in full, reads CASSLALGSGGPTDTQYF.

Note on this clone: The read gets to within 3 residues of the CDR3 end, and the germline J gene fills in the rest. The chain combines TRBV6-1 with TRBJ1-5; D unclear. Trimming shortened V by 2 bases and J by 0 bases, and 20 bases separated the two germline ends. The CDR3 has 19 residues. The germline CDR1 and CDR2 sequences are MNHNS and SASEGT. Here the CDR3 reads CASSEFSVIAGYSNQPQHF. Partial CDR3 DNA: TGTGCCAGCAGTGAATTTTCGGTAATCGCGGGATATAGCAATCAGCCC.

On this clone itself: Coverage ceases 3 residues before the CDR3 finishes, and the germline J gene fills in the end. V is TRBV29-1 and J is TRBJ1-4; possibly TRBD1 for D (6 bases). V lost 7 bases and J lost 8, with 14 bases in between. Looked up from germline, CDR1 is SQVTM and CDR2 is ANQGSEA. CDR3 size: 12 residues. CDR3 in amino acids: CSALTGGEKLFF. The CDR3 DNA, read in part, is TGCAGCGCTTTGACAGGCGGCGAAAAA.

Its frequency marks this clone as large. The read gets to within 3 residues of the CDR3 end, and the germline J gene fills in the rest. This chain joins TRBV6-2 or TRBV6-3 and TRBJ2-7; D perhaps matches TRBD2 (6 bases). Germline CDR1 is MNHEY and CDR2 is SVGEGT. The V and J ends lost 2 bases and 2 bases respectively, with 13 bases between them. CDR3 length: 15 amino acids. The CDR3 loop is CASSYKGLKTYEQYF. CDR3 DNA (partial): TGTGCCAGCAGTTACAAGGGACTGAAAACCTACGAG.

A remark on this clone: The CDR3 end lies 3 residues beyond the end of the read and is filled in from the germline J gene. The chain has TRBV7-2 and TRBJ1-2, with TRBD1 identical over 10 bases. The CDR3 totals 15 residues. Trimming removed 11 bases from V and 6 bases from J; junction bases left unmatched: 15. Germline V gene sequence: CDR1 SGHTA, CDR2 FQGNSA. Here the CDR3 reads CAAGQGVRLNNGYTF. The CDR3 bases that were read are TGTGCCGCAGGACAGGGGGTGAGGTTGAATAATGGC. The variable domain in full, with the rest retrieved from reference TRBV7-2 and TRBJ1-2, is GAGVSQSPSNKVTEKGKDVELRCDPISGHTALYWYRQSLGQGLEFLIYFQGNSAPDKSGLPSDRFSAERTGGSVSTLTIQRTQQEDSAVYLCAAGQGVRLNNGYTFGSGTRLTVV.

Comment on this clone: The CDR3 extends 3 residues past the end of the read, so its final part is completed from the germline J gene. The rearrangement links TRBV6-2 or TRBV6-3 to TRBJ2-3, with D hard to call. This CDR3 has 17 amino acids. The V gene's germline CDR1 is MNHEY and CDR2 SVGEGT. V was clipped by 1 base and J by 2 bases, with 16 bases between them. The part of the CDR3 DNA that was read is TGTGCCAGCAGTTACTATCGACTTCCAAACCCCACAGATACG. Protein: CASSYYRLPNPTDT. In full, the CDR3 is CASSYYRLPNPTDTQYF.

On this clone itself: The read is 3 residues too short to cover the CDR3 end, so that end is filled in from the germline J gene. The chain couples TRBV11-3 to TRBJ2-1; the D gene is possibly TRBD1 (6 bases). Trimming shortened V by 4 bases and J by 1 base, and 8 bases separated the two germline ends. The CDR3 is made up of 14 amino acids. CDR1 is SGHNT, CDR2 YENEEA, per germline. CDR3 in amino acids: CASSSQGSYNEQFF. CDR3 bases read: TGTGCCAGCAGCTCCCAGGGGTCCTACAATGAG.

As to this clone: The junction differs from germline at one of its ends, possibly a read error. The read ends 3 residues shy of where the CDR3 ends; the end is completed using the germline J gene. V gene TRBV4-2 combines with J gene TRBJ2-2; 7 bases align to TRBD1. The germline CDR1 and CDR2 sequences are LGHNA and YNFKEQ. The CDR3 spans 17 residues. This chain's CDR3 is CASSQVGGGLGSGELFF. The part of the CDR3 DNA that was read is TGCGCCAGCAGCCAAGTAGGGGGCGGTTTAGGAAGCGGGGAG.

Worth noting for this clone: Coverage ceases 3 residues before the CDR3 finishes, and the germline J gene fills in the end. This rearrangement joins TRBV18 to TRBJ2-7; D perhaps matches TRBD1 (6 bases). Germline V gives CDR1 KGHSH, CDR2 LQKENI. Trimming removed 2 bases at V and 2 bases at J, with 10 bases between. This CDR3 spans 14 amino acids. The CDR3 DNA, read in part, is TGTGCCAGCTCACCATCCGGGACAACCTACGAG. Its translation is CASSPSGTTYE. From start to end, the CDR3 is CASSPSGTTYEQYF.

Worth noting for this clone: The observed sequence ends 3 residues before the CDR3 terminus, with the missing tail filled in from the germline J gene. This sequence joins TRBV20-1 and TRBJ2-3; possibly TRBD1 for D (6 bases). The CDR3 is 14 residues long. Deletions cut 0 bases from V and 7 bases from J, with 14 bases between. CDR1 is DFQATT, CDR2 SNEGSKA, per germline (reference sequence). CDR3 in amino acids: CSARDVTTGNTQYF. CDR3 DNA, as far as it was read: TGCAGTGCTAGAGATGTAACCACAGGGAATACG.

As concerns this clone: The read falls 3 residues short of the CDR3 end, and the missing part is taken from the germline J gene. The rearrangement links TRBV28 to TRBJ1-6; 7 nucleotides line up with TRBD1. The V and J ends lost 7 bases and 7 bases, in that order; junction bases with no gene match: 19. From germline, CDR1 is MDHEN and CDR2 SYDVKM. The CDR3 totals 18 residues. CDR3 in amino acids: CASTAGQTNSGRNSPLHF. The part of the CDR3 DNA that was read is TGTGCCAGCACCGCGGGACAGACAAACTCGGGAAGAAATTCACCC.

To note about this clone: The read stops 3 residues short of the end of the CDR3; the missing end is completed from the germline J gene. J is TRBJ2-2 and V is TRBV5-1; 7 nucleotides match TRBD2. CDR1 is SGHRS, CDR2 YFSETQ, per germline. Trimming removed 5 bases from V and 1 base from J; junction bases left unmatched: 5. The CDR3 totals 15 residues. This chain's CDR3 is CASRFGGGNTGELFF. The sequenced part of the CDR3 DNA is TGCGCCAGCAGATTCGGCGGGGGGAACACCGGGGAG. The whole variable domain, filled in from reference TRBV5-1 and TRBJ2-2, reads KAGVTQTPRYLIKTRGQQVTLSCSPISGHRSVSWYQQTPGQGLQFLFEYFSETQRNKGNFPGRFSGRQFSNSRSEMNVSTLELGDSALYLCASRFGGGNTGELFFGEGSRLTVL.

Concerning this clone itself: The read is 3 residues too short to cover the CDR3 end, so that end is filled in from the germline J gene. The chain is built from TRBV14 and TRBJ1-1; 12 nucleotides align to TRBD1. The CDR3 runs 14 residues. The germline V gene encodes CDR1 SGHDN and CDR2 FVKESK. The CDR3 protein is CASSQVGQGALAFF. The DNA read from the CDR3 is TGTGCCAGCAGCCAAGTGGGACAGGGGGCTTTA.

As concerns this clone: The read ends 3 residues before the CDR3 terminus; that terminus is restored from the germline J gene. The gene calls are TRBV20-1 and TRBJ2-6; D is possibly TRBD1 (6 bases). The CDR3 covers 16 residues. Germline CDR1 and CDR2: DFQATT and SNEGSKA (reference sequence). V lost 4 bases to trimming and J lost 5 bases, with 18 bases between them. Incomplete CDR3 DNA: TGCAGTGCTACGAGCGAACAGGGAATTAGGGCCAACGTC. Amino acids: CSATSEQGIRANV. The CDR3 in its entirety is CSATSEQGIRANVLTF.

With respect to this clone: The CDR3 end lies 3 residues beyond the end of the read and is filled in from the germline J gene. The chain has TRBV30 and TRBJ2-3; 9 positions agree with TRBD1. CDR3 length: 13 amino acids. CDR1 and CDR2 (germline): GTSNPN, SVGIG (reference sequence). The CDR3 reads CAWKRDRDQPQYF. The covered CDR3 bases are TGTGCCTGGAAACGGGACAGGGATCAGCCG.